Reported below is one TCR beta chain. Germline V gene sequence: CDR1 SQVTM, CDR2 ANQGSEA. CDR3 size: 11 residues. The V end lost 6 bases, the J end lost 12 bases, and 17 bases lay between the germline ends. These data come from a study of cytomegalovirus exposure and HLA in healthy donors. Sequenced by immunoSEQ multiplex PCR; TCRdb stores in-frame clones only, minus some. The sample contains 150,000 or so clones, 86% of which appear only once. The receptor comes from a human donor in good health. The sequenced sample was PBMCs. The chain uses TRBV29-1 and TRBJ1-2; D perhaps matches TRBD1 (6 bases). CDR3 amino acids: CSVLRGLYNTF. The CDR3 DNA is TGCAGCGTCCTGAGGGGGTTGTACAACACCTTC. Complete variable domain (other parts from reference TRBV29-1 and TRBJ1-2): SAVISQKPSRDICQRGTSLTIQCQVDSQVTMMFWYRQQPGQSLTLIATANQGSEATYESGFVIDKFPISRPNLTFSTLTVSNMSPEDSSIYLCSVLRGLYNTFGSGTRLTVV.